The 19 T cell receptor beta chains below were found in one sample sequenced in a study of neoadjuvant anti-PD-1 for oral cavity cancer. Clones were read by immunoSEQ multiplex PCR, and TCRdb kept only the in-frame ones, dropping some. Of 13,000 or so clones in the sample, over 50% were seen once. Specimen: tumor tissue, collected before nivolumab (anti-PD-1) treatment. The receptors derive from a person between 40 and 85 years old with oral cavity squamous cell carcinoma.

This chain uses TRBV4-2 with TRBJ2-2; tentative D call: TRBD2 (6 bases). The CDR3 runs to 15 residues. Trimming pared 0 bases from V and 6 bases from J, leaving 11 bases between. Germline CDR1 reads LGHNA; CDR2 reads YNFKEQ. Here the CDR3 reads CASSQDPTSSGELFF. The DNA for the CDR3 is TGTGCCAGCAGCCAAGATCCGACTAGTTCCGGGGAGCTGTTTTTT.

This chain joins TRBV5-1 and TRBJ1-2; possible D gene TRBD1, 5 bases. V shed 1 base and J shed 5 bases, with 12 bases lying between them. In germline, CDR1 is SGHRS, CDR2 YFSETQ. CDR3 size: 14 residues. The CDR3 region has the DNA TGCGCCAGCAGCTTGTCATGGGGCACATATGGCTACACCTTC. Protein sequence: CASSLSWGTYGYTF.

In this sample, this clone turned up a few times. This chain uses TRBV27 with TRBJ1-1; TRBD1 matches at 7 bases. There are 13 residues in the CDR3. V lost 6 bases and J lost 0; bases outside the gene matches: 1. Germline V gene lookup returns CDR1 MNHEY and CDR2 SMNVEV (reference sequence). The CDR3 region is CASRGTVNTEAFF. In DNA form, the CDR3 reads TGTGCCAGCAGGGGGACAGTGAACACTGAAGCTTTCTTT.

This clone was counted a few times. The J gene is TRBJ2-1, the V gene TRBV7-2; possible D gene TRBD1, 6 bases. The CDR3 is 14 amino acids. CDR1 is SGHTA, CDR2 FQGNSA, per germline. With 6 bases removed from V and 6 bases from J, the gap between germline ends came to 15 bases. CDR3 sequence: CASRAQGPVNEQFF. CDR3 nucleotide sequence: TGTGCCAGCAGGGCACAGGGTCCCGTCAATGAGCAGTTCTTC. The complete variable domain, with remaining parts taken from reference TRBV7-2 and TRBJ2-1, reads GAGVSQSPSNKVTEKGKDVELRCDPISGHTALYWYRQSLGQGLEFLIYFQGNSAPDKSGLPSDRFSAERTGGSVSTLTIQRTQQEDSAVYLCASRAQGPVNEQFFGPGTRLTVL.

The chain carries TRBV5-4 and TRBJ2-7; 7 bases fit TRBD1. Germline CDR1 SGHNT, CDR2 YYREEE (reference sequence). Trimming removed 4 bases from V and 2 bases from J; junction bases left unmatched: 6. The CDR3 extends over 14 amino acids. Here the CDR3 DNA reads TGTGCCAGCAGCCCCCCGGGACAGCCCTACGAGCAGTACTTC. It yields the protein CASSPPGQPYEQYF.

This clone appeared a few times. The rearrangement links TRBV19 to TRBJ2-3; TRBD2 agrees at 9 bases. The junction had 6 bases not matched to a gene; V was cut back by 2 bases and J by 6 bases. The CDR3 is 15 amino acids. Germline assignment: CDR1 LNHDA and CDR2 SQIVND (reference sequence). The CDR3 nucleotides are TGTGCCAGTAGTATAATTGCGGGGGGGCAGGATACGCAGTATTTT. Translation: CASSIIAGGQDTQYF.

Only a few counts were recorded for this clone. The chain combines TRBV27 with TRBJ2-5; D remains unclear. Trimming pared 8 bases from V and 9 bases from J, leaving 13 bases between. CDR3 size: 11 residues. CDR1 and CDR2 (germline): MNHEY, SMNVEV (reference sequence). DNA of the CDR3: TGTGCCAGCGATTCCGAGACGGCCCAGTACTTC. This translates into CASDSETAQYF.

This clone was seen more than once but under ten times. The rearrangement joins TRBV5-1 to TRBJ2-1; D gene ambiguous. Germline V lookup: CDR1 SGHRS, CDR2 YFSETQ. This CDR3 is 15 amino acids long. V lost 1 base and J lost 0, with 8 bases in between. CDR3 bases: TGCGCCAGCAGCTTGTCCGACACCTCCTACAATGAGCAGTTCTTC. This gives the protein CASSLSDTSYNEQFF.

V and J are TRBV10-1 and TRBJ1-2; D is unresolved. Germline V gives CDR1 WNHNN, CDR2 SYGVQD (reference sequence). The V and J ends lost 0 bases and 4 bases respectively, with 6 bases between them. The CDR3 is 13 amino acids. The CDR3 bases are TGCGCCAGCAGTGAGTCCGCCAGCTATGGCTACACCTTC. Its protein product is CASSESASYGYTF.

The chain has TRBV9 and TRBJ2-3, with 11 bases that match TRBD2. From germline, CDR1 is SGDLS and CDR2 YYNGEE. This CDR3 is 16 amino acids long. V dropped 4 bases and J dropped 2; count of bases not matched to a gene: 6. In DNA, the CDR3 is TGTGCCAGCAGCTCCCGACTAGCGGGACTCACAGATACGCAGTATTTT. Translating it yields CASSSRLAGLTDTQYF.

This chain links TRBV30 with TRBJ1-2; a possible D gene is TRBD1 (5 bases). Deletions cut 3 bases from V and 4 bases from J, with 12 bases between. The CDR3 has 13 amino acids. The V gene's germline CDR1 is GTSNPN and CDR2 SVGIG (reference sequence). The CDR3 loop reads CAWRGRVVYGYTF. The DNA of the CDR3 is TGTGCCTGGAGGGGCAGGGTCGTCTATGGCTACACCTTC.

The chain couples TRBV7-2 to TRBJ1-2; 10 bases align to TRBD1. CDR1 is SGHTA, CDR2 FQGNSA, per germline. CDR3 length equals 15 residues. Trimming took 4 bases from V and 4 from J; bases not matched to a gene: 6. The DNA of the CDR3 is TGTGCCAGCAGCTCCATACGACAGGGGGCCTATGGCTACACCTTC. It specifies CASSSIRQGAYGYTF.

The chain carries TRBV28 and TRBJ1-5; TRBD1 aligns across 8 bases. V shed 7 bases and J 7 bases; nucleotides not matched to a gene: 12. The CDR3 length is 15 residues. CDR1 is MDHEN, CDR2 SYDVKM, per germline. CDR3 in DNA: TGTGCCAGCATCGACCCAGACAGGGGCACGCAGCCCCAGCATTTT. Translation gives CASIDPDRGTQPQHF.

This clone was seen more than once but under ten times. This chain joins TRBV30 and TRBJ1-5, with D maybe TRBD1 (5 bases). Trimming cost V 1 base and J 2 bases, with 9 bases left between them. The CDR3 loop spans 14 amino acids. Germline values: CDR1 GTSNPN, CDR2 SVGIG (reference sequence). The CDR3 bases are TGTGCCTGGAGTGGATTAGGGGGCAATCAGCCCCAGCATTTT. Its translation: CAWSGLGGNQPQHF.

The chain carries TRBV28 and TRBJ2-7; no reliable D call. V lost 2 bases and J 4 bases, leaving 9 bases between the germline ends. The CDR3 spans 13 residues. In germline, CDR1 is MDHEN, CDR2 SYDVKM. CDR3 nucleotide sequence: TGTGCCAGCAGTTTACTAGGGTTGTACGAGCAGTACTTC. Protein: CASSLLGLYEQYF.

The chain carries TRBV30 and TRBJ2-5; no definite D call. Looked up from germline, CDR1 is GTSNPN and CDR2 is SVGIG (reference sequence). CDR3 length equals 10 residues. The CDR3 reads CALMGETQYF. The DNA for the CDR3 is TGTGCTTTAATGGGGGAGACCCAGTACTTC.

This sequence joins TRBV9 and TRBJ2-2; no clear D. This CDR3 has 14 amino acids. Germline values: CDR1 SGDLS, CDR2 YYNGEE. Trimming cost V 0 bases and J 7 bases, with 10 bases left between them. DNA of the CDR3: TGTGCCAGCAGCGTAGAAGGGCCATACGGGGAGCTGTTTTTT. It translates to CASSVEGPYGELFF.

The chain employs TRBV19 and TRBJ2-3, with D perhaps matching TRBD2 (5 bases). This CDR3 has 13 residues. Trimming took 7 bases from V and 0 from J, leaving 8 bases between them. Germline loops: CDR1 LNHDA, CDR2 SQIVND (reference sequence). CDR3 residues: CASKDSSTDTQYF. Here the CDR3 DNA reads TGTGCCAGTAAGGACTCGAGCACAGATACGCAGTATTTT.

The chain is built from TRBV7-9 and TRBJ2-1, with 8 bases fitting TRBD1. V gave up 1 base and J gave up 12 bases; unmatched junction bases: 20. Germline V gene lookup returns CDR1 SEHNR and CDR2 FQNEAQ (reference sequence). The CDR3 runs 18 residues. The CDR3 spells CASSLDVLGTGTYKLQFF. DNA for the CDR3: TGTGCCAGCAGCTTAGATGTGCTAGGGACAGGTACTTACAAGTTGCAGTTCTTC. Complete variable domain (other parts from reference TRBV7-9 and TRBJ2-1): DTGVSQNPRHKITKRGQNVTFRCDPISEHNRLYWYRQTLGQGPEFLTYFQNEAQLEKSRLLSDRFSAERPKGSFSTLEIQRTEQGDSAMYLCASSLDVLGTGTYKLQFFGPGTRLTVL.